A selection of T cell receptor beta chains follows, all from one sample in a study of T cell responses to AZD1222 COVID-19 vaccine. Measured with immunoSEQ multiplex PCR; TCRdb has only the in-frame clones, and not every one. The sample has some 87,000 clones, around 91% seen once; the top ten hold 30% to 40%. Sequenced here: peripheral blood, sampled on day 0 of AZD1222 vaccination. The origin of the receptors is an adult in good health. Both conserved end residues are part of each CDR3. Fields, in order: J gene, D gene, V gene, clone size, CDR3 protein, CDR3 DNA. The D gene is left open where the match is weak. For some rows the clone size is stated as once, few or many, or as a class when expanded; others skip it.

j_gene: TRBJ2-2; d_gene: TRBD2; v_gene: TRBV18; abundance: -; CDR3aa: CASSPSGATGTGELFF; CDR3nt: TGTGCCAGCTCACCTAGCGGGGCTACGGGAACCGGGGAGCTGTTTTTT
j_gene: TRBJ2-3; d_gene: -; v_gene: TRBV10-3; abundance: -; CDR3aa: CAISERGPTDTQYF; CDR3nt: TGTGCCATCAGTGAACGAGGGCCGACAGATACGCAGTATTTT
j_gene: TRBJ2-1; d_gene: TRBD1; v_gene: TRBV19; abundance: few; CDR3aa: CASSDTGTGGYEQFF; CDR3nt: TGTGCCAGTAGTGACACCGGGACAGGGGGGTATGAGCAGTTCTTC
j_gene: TRBJ2-3; d_gene: TRBD2; v_gene: TRBV28; abundance: -; CDR3aa: CASSQSGAGPRGTDTQYF; CDR3nt: TGTGCCAGCAGTCAGAGCGGGGCTGGACCTAGGGGCACAGATACGCAGTATTTT
j_gene: TRBJ2-1; d_gene: -; v_gene: TRBV9; abundance: -; CDR3aa: CASSPGPALGEQFF; CDR3nt: TGTGCCAGCAGCCCCGGGCCGGCCCTCGGGGAGCAGTTCTTC
j_gene: TRBJ1-1; d_gene: -; v_gene: TRBV18; abundance: -; CDR3aa: CASSRNPRGGGEDTEAFF; CDR3nt: TGTGCCAGCTCCCGCAACCCCCGCGGGGGCGGGGAGGACACTGAAGCTTTCTTT
j_gene: TRBJ2-7; d_gene: TRBD1; v_gene: TRBV6-5; abundance: -; CDR3aa: CASSYSRTGEIGEQYF; CDR3nt: TGTGCCAGCAGTTACTCGCGGACAGGGGAAATCGGCGAGCAGTACTTC
j_gene: TRBJ2-3; d_gene: TRBD2; v_gene: TRBV10-3; abundance: -; CDR3aa: CAIRTSGTPTTDTQYF; CDR3nt: TGTGCCATCAGGACTAGCGGGACCCCAACCACAGATACGCAGTATTTT
j_gene: TRBJ1-1; d_gene: TRBD1; v_gene: TRBV4-1; abundance: -; CDR3aa: CASSRGTATEAFF; CDR3nt: TGCGCCAGCAGCCGTGGGACAGCAACTGAAGCTTTCTTT
j_gene: TRBJ2-7; d_gene: -; v_gene: TRBV7-2; abundance: -; CDR3aa: CASSKRSSGLNSYEQYF; CDR3nt: TGTGCCAGCAGCAAACGATCGTCGGGACTGAACTCCTACGAGCAGTACTTC
j_gene: TRBJ2-3; d_gene: TRBD2; v_gene: TRBV19; abundance: -; CDR3aa: CASSSTGLGEDTQYF; CDR3nt: TGTGCCAGTAGTTCGACGGGACTAGGTGAAGATACGCAGTATTTT
j_gene: TRBJ1-5; d_gene: TRBD1; v_gene: TRBV2; abundance: -; CDR3aa: CASSRDRGPLGNQPQHF; CDR3nt: TGTGCCAGCAGCCGGGACAGGGGGCCTTTGGGCAATCAGCCCCAGCATTTT
j_gene: TRBJ2-7; d_gene: TRBD1; v_gene: TRBV28; abundance: -; CDR3aa: CASSRGSGGQYF; CDR3nt: TGTGCCAGCAGCAGGGGGTCAGGGGGGCAGTACTTC
j_gene: TRBJ2-1; d_gene: -; v_gene: TRBV6-5; abundance: -; CDR3aa: CASSFNRDGEQFF; CDR3nt: TGTGCCAGCAGTTTTAACAGGGATGGTGAGCAGTTCTTC
j_gene: TRBJ2-1; d_gene: TRBD2; v_gene: TRBV27; abundance: -; CDR3aa: CASSFGTSGNNEQFF; CDR3nt: TGTGCCAGCAGTTTTGGGACTAGCGGCAACAATGAGCAGTTCTTC
j_gene: TRBJ2-5; d_gene: -; v_gene: TRBV19; abundance: -; CDR3aa: CASSMYPGTTQETQYF; CDR3nt: TGTGCCAGTAGTATGTATCCCGGGACAACTCAAGAGACCCAGTACTTC
j_gene: TRBJ1-3; d_gene: -; v_gene: TRBV28; abundance: -; CDR3aa: CASSPYAGLGNTIYF; CDR3nt: TGTGCCAGCAGCCCCTATGCAGGGCTTGGAAACACCATATATTTT
j_gene: TRBJ2-7; d_gene: -; v_gene: TRBV4-1; abundance: -; CDR3aa: CASSQDWGLEPYEQYF; CDR3nt: TGCGCCAGCAGCCAAGACTGGGGTCTAGAACCCTACGAGCAGTACTTC
j_gene: TRBJ2-1; d_gene: TRBD2; v_gene: TRBV5-1; abundance: -; CDR3aa: CASSGTSAYEQFF; CDR3nt: TGCGCCAGCAGCGGGACTAGCGCTTATGAGCAGTTCTTC
j_gene: TRBJ2-7; d_gene: -; v_gene: TRBV14; abundance: -; CDR3aa: CASSLDRIYEQYF; CDR3nt: TGTGCCAGCAGCCTGGATCGAATTTACGAGCAGTACTTC